A single TCR beta chain is shown here with its context. Germline V gives CDR1 SNHLY, CDR2 FYNNEI. V lost 2 bases to trimming and J lost 6 bases, with 17 bases between them. The CDR3 length is 16 residues. Using immunoSEQ multiplex PCR, the repertoire was profiled, and TCRdb retains in-frame clones only, with some absent. The profile covers approximately 260,000 clones, with 88% appearing a single time and over 1% taken by the ten largest. The data were taken from a study of blood T cell repertoires in COVID-19. In the study overall: In each case, the material was cDNA or gDNA derived from T cells, B-cell-depleted T cells, or PBMCs.

J is TRBJ1-5 and V is TRBV2, with a tentative D call TRBD1 (6 bases). This receptor was taken from a woman aged 40 to 50 with acute COVID-19. The sample comprised PBMCs or T cells enriched from blood (not recorded which). CDR3 DNA sequence: TGTGCCAGCAGTGAAATGGGAGGGGGTAGGGCTCAGCCCCAGCATTTT. Translation: CASSEMGGGRAQPQHF.